This T cell receptor beta chain was sequenced during a study of shared clonotypes between healthy human individuals. Regarding this clone: As yet, its antigen is unknown.

Whole-study findings and limits: Rarefaction revealed incomplete sorted-subset sequencing despite large depth.

TCRdb's table, derived via immunoSEQ multiplex PCR, lists solely in-frame clones and lacks some. The sample includes about 670,000 clones, approximately 79% of them seen just once. Germline V gives CDR1 DFQATT, CDR2 SNEGSKA (reference sequence). The CDR3 totals 11 residues. Between the trimmed V and J ends, which lost 5 bases and 5 bases, there was a span of 9 bases. The receptor was isolated from a woman aged 25 to 45 in good health. The J gene is TRBJ1-2, the V gene TRBV20-1; D unresolved. The sequencing input was memory CD4+ T cells sorted from blood. The sample's subset: CD45RA-negative fraction. CDR3 amino acids: CSALDGYGYTF. The CDR3 region has the DNA TGCAGTGCTCTGGACGGTTATGGCTACACCTTC.